A single sample is the source of the 28 T cell receptor beta chains below, sequenced in a study of blood T cell repertoires in COVID-19. This table comes from immunoSEQ multiplex PCR, and its TCRdb copy is limited to in-frame clones, with some not included. This table has around 30,000 clones, 75% to 85% appearing once. Material for sequencing was peripheral blood. These receptors were taken from a human donor in a cohort sampled during active COVID-19.

Note on this clone: Other DNA sequences from this sample encode an identical CDR3 as well. The chain uses TRBV20-1 and TRBJ1-4, with unresolved D. The length of the CDR3 is 11 residues. The ends were cut back, 5 bases at V and 6 bases at J, with 7 bases in the middle. In germline, CDR1 is DFQATT, CDR2 SNEGSKA (reference sequence). The CDR3 loop reads CSASYDEKLFF. Written as DNA, the CDR3 is TGCAGTGCTTCTTATGATGAAAAACTGTTTTTT.

This chain joins TRBV11-2 and TRBJ1-1, with 10 bases that match TRBD1. CDR1 is SGHAT, CDR2 FQNNGV, per germline. J was trimmed by 3 bases and V by 1 base; bases with no gene match: 5. The CDR3 consists of 16 residues. The DNA of the CDR3 is TGTGCCAGCAGCTTAGGACAGGGGGCGCCGGACACTGAAGCTTTCTTT. Amino acid sequence: CASSLGQGAPDTEAFF.

CDR3 coding DNA: TGTGCCAGCAGCTTAGCCCTAGCGGGGGGGCCAGATACGCAGTATTTT. Translated, it gives CASSLALAGGPDTQYF. The rearrangement links TRBV7-9 to TRBJ2-3, with TRBD2 matching 12 bases. V was clipped by 0 bases and J by 4 bases; unmatched bases: 2. Per the germline V gene, CDR1 is SEHNR and CDR2 is FQNEAQ (reference sequence). This CDR3 has 16 residues. The variable domain in full, with the rest retrieved from reference TRBV7-9 and TRBJ2-3, is DTGVSQNPRHKITKRGQNVTFRCDPISEHNRLYWYRQTLGQGPEFLTYFQNEAQLEKSRLLSDRFSAERPKGSFSTLEIQRTEQGDSAMYLCASSLALAGGPDTQYFGPGTRLTVL.

This sequence joins TRBV6-6 and TRBJ1-5, with TRBD1 matching 8 bases. The CDR3 runs 15 residues. Germline V gene sequence: CDR1 MNHNY, CDR2 SVGAGI (reference sequence). The junction had 9 bases not matched to a gene; V was cut back by 5 bases and J by 6 bases. The CDR3 DNA reads as TGTGCCAGCAGTGGACAGGGAGGTTCTGCTCAGCCCCAGCATTTT. Translation: CASSGQGGSAQPQHF.

The V and J genes are TRBV3-1 (or the pseudogene TRBV3-2) and TRBJ2-7, with TRBD1 matching 9 bases. From germline, CDR1 is LGHDT and CDR2 YNNKEL (reference sequence). Losses at the gene ends were 2 bases for V and 4 bases for J; bases not matched to a gene: 6. The CDR3 totals 15 residues. The CDR3 DNA sequence: TGTGCCAGCAGCCAATGGGGACAGGGAACTTACGAGCAGTACTTC. Its protein product is CASSQWGQGTYEQYF.

V gene TRBV28 combines with J gene TRBJ2-1, with 9 bases matching TRBD1. Looked up from germline, CDR1 is MDHEN and CDR2 is SYDVKM. J gave up 2 bases and V 4 bases, and 6 bases lay outside the gene matches. The CDR3 spans 16 residues. The CDR3 is CASSSSGTGTYNEQFF. The DNA of the CDR3 is TGTGCCAGCAGTTCCTCCGGGACAGGGACCTACAATGAGCAGTTCTTC.

The chain uses TRBV19 and TRBJ1-6; TRBD1 agrees at 8 bases. This CDR3 is built from 16 residues. CDR1 is LNHDA, CDR2 SQIVND, per germline (reference sequence). V lost 4 bases, J lost 10 bases, and 12 bases stayed unmatched. The CDR3, as DNA: TGTGCCAGTAGTACTCAAGGACAGGGTAGTTCCTCACCCCTCCACTTT. Amino acid sequence: CASSTQGQGSSSPLHF.

V gene TRBV6-4 combines with J gene TRBJ1-1; no clear D. Trimming pared 2 bases from V and 4 bases from J, leaving 8 bases between. The CDR3 sequence is 13 residues long. In germline, CDR1 is MRHNA, CDR2 SNTAGT. The CDR3 loop reads CASSDRGSTEAFF. CDR3 sequence (DNA): TGTGCCAGCAGTGACCGAGGGAGCACTGAAGCTTTCTTT.

The chain joins TRBV19 to TRBJ1-2; D might be TRBD1 (6 bases). Trimming took 3 bases from V and 1 from J, leaving 12 bases between them. Germline V gives CDR1 LNHDA, CDR2 SQIVND (reference sequence). The CDR3 has 15 residues. CDR3 residues: CASSIMAGVNYGYTF. The CDR3 DNA reads as TGTGCCAGTAGTATCATGGCAGGGGTTAACTATGGCTACACCTTC.

The rearrangement joins TRBV4-1 to TRBJ2-7; tentative D call: TRBD1 (5 bases). There are 14 residues in the CDR3. Germline CDR1 is MGHRA and CDR2 is YSYEKL. V was cut by 1 base and J by 4 bases, with 11 bases left in between. CDR3 nucleotides: TGCGCCAGCAGCCAAGCTTGGGGCCGGTACGAGCAGTACTTC. Translating gives CASSQAWGRYEQYF.

The gene calls are TRBV5-1 and TRBJ2-1; a possible D gene is TRBD2 (6 bases). The V gene's germline CDR1 is SGHRS and CDR2 YFSETQ. Between the trimmed V and J ends, which lost 3 bases and 4 bases, there was a span of 11 bases. This CDR3 has 14 residues. The CDR3 spells CASSWEGRYNEQFF. CDR3 coding DNA: TGCGCCAGCAGCTGGGAAGGGAGGTACAATGAGCAGTTCTTC.

The V and J genes are TRBV7-2 and TRBJ2-7, with TRBD1 identical over 7 bases. Per the germline V gene, CDR1 is SGHTA and CDR2 is FQGNSA. The CDR3 runs 13 residues. The V and J ends lost 5 bases and 9 bases, in that order; junction bases with no gene match: 10. CDR3 sequence reads: CASSPRQGVGQYF. The CDR3 DNA sequence: TGTGCCAGCAGCCCAAGACAGGGAGTAGGGCAGTACTTC.

This rearrangement joins TRBV6-4 to TRBJ1-6; D gene unclear. This CDR3 has 19 residues. Trimming shortened V by 0 bases and J by 2 bases, and 17 bases separated the two germline ends. Germline CDR1 is MRHNA and CDR2 is SNTAGT. The CDR3 sequence is CASSDSQMRVGTYNSPLHF. CDR3 in DNA: TGTGCCAGCAGTGACTCACAAATGAGGGTAGGGACCTATAATTCACCCCTCCACTTT.

The chain has TRBV28 and TRBJ2-5; TRBD2 agrees at 7 bases. This CDR3 has 12 amino acids. V lost 8 bases to trimming and J lost 9 bases; unmatched junction nucleotides: 9. From germline, CDR1 is MDHEN and CDR2 SYDVKM. CDR3: CASCSGPGAQYF. CDR3 nucleotides: TGTGCCAGCTGTAGCGGGCCCGGGGCCCAGTACTTC. The full variable domain, in which reference TRBV28 and TRBJ2-5 provide the parts outside the CDR3, is DVKVTQSSRYLVKRTGEKVFLECVQDMDHENMFWYRQDPGLGLRLIYFSYDVKMKEKGDIPEGYSVSREKKERFSLILESASTNQTSMYLCASCSGPGAQYFGPGTRLLVL.

The sample holds a few counts of this clone. The genes are TRBV2 and TRBJ2-2, with TRBD2 as a possible D gene (6 bases). Germline CDR1 reads SNHLY; CDR2 reads FYNNEI. The CDR3 is made up of 13 amino acids. Between the trimmed V and J ends, which lost 8 bases and 3 bases, there was a span of 10 bases. In DNA, the CDR3 is TGTGCCAGCCGGGGGAGCGACACCGGGGAGCTGTTTTTT. Translated: CASRGSDTGELFF.

This clone is a singleton in its sample. The chain carries TRBV11-2 and TRBJ1-1, with D perhaps matching TRBD1 (5 bases). The CDR3 consists of 13 residues. CDR1 and CDR2 from the germline V gene are SGHAT and FQNNGV. Trimming took 1 base from V and 8 from J, leaving 11 bases between them. DNA for the CDR3: TGTGCCAGCAGCTTAGGGACGGGGGGGGAAGCTTTCTTT. This codes for CASSLGTGGEAFF.

The chain carries TRBV28 and TRBJ1-5; D remains unclear. CDR1 and CDR2 from the germline V gene are MDHEN and SYDVKM. This CDR3 spans 15 amino acids. V was shortened by 5 bases and J by 0 bases, with 11 bases between the two germline ends. The CDR3 coding sequence is TGTGCCAGCAGTGCCCAACTCGCTAGCAATCAGCCCCAGCATTTT. Translation: CASSAQLASNQPQHF.

The chain recombines TRBV29-1 with TRBJ2-5; D may be TRBD2 (5 bases). V was cut by 4 bases and J by 4 bases, with 7 bases left in between. Germline V CDR1 and CDR2: SQVTM, ANQGSEA. The CDR3 has 11 amino acids. CDR3 amino acids: CSVGEPETQYF. CDR3 nucleotides: TGCAGCGTTGGGGAGCCAGAGACCCAGTACTTC.

V and J are TRBV27 and TRBJ2-2; tentatively, D is TRBD1 (6 bases). Trimming left V 6 bases short and J 4 bases short, with 21 bases between. Germline V CDR1 and CDR2: MNHEY, SMNVEV (reference sequence). There are 17 residues in the CDR3. The CDR3 sequence: CASSQRPPGHSTGELFF. The DNA of the CDR3 is TGTGCCAGCAGCCAGCGACCCCCGGGACACTCCACCGGGGAGCTGTTTTTT.

This sequence joins TRBV6-2 or TRBV6-3 and TRBJ2-5; 7 nucleotides align to TRBD1. CDR3 length equals 15 residues. Germline lookup yields CDR1 MNHEY and CDR2 SVGEGT. V was pared by 4 bases and J by 3 bases, with 8 bases of the junction left unmatched. The CDR3 protein is CASSSTGVGEETQYF. The CDR3 DNA is TGTGCCAGCAGTTCTACAGGGGTGGGGGAAGAGACCCAGTACTTC.

The chain joins TRBV18 to TRBJ1-5; TRBD1 matches at 10 bases. The trim removed 4 bases at V and 5 bases at J, leaving 5 bases unmatched. This CDR3 has 15 residues. Per germline, CDR1 KGHSH and CDR2 LQKENI. Here the CDR3 reads CASSLGTGAHQPQHF. The CDR3 coding sequence is TGTGCCAGCTCACTAGGGACAGGGGCGCATCAGCCCCAGCATTTT.

V is TRBV2 and J is TRBJ1-6; no definite D call. This CDR3 contains 15 residues. V was shortened by 7 bases and J by 7 bases, with 17 bases between the two germline ends. Germline CDR1 SNHLY, CDR2 FYNNEI. The DNA for the CDR3 is TGTGCCAGCAATCAACAGCGACCGGGAAATTCACCCCTCCACTTT. It translates to CASNQQRPGNSPLHF. The variable domain in full, with the rest retrieved from reference TRBV2 and TRBJ1-6, is EPEVTQTPSHQVTQMGQEVILRCVPISNHLYFYWYRQILGQKVEFLVSFYNNEISEKSEIFDDQFSVERPDGSNFTLKIRSTKLEDSAMYFCASNQQRPGNSPLHFGNGTRLTVT.

The chain couples TRBV18 to TRBJ2-4, with TRBD1 identical over 9 bases. Germline CDR1 and CDR2: KGHSH and LQKENI. The CDR3 totals 14 residues. J was trimmed by 4 bases and V by 6 bases; bases with no gene match: 4. This chain's CDR3 is CASSHRGPKNIQYF. In nucleotides, the CDR3 is TGTGCCAGCTCCCACAGGGGGCCAAAAAACATTCAGTACTTC.

The chain carries TRBV4-3 and TRBJ2-7; 9 bases line up with TRBD1. With V trimmed by 4 bases and J by 6 bases, 7 bases remained unmatched. CDR1 and CDR2 (germline): LGHNA, YSLEER. The CDR3 runs to 14 residues. The CDR3 nucleotides are TGCGCCAGCAGCCCCGGGACAGGGTTCTCCGAGCAGTACTTC. This gives the protein CASSPGTGFSEQYF.

The genes are TRBV3-1 (or the pseudogene TRBV3-2) and TRBJ2-5, with D possibly TRBD1 on 5 matching bases. The CDR3 is made up of 16 amino acids. Per germline, CDR1 LGHDT and CDR2 YNNKEL (reference sequence). Trimming left V 3 bases short and J 2 bases short, with 16 bases between. This CDR3 reads CASSHQGNPQQETQYF. CDR3 DNA sequence: TGTGCCAGCAGCCACCAGGGAAACCCCCAACAAGAGACCCAGTACTTC.

The chain combines TRBV7-9 with TRBJ1-1, with TRBD1 identical over 8 bases. Germline-derived CDR1 and CDR2 are SEHNR and FQNEAQ (reference sequence). J was trimmed by 5 bases and V by 5 bases; bases with no gene match: 10. The CDR3 has 15 amino acids. The CDR3, as DNA: TGTGCCAGCAGCCCAGGGTTACAGGGGGTGACTGAAGCTTTCTTT. This sequence encodes CASSPGLQGVTEAFF.

The V gene is TRBV5-1, the J gene TRBJ1-2; TRBD1 matches 9 bases. Germline V CDR1 and CDR2: SGHRS, YFSETQ. Unmatched junction bases numbered 3, after V lost 4 bases and J lost 5 bases. The CDR3 loop spans 13 amino acids. CDR3 nucleotides: TGCGCCAGCAGCCGGGACAGGGAGTATGGCTACACCTTC. It is translated as CASSRDREYGYTF.

The CDR3 DNA sequence: TGCAGCGTTGATAGCGCCGGGGATACCTATGGCTACACCTTC. Translating gives CSVDSAGDTYGYTF. The J gene is TRBJ1-2, the V gene TRBV29-1; D not certain. The CDR3 runs to 14 residues. V lost 3 bases, J lost 4 bases, and 15 bases lay in between. From germline, CDR1 is SQVTM and CDR2 ANQGSEA.